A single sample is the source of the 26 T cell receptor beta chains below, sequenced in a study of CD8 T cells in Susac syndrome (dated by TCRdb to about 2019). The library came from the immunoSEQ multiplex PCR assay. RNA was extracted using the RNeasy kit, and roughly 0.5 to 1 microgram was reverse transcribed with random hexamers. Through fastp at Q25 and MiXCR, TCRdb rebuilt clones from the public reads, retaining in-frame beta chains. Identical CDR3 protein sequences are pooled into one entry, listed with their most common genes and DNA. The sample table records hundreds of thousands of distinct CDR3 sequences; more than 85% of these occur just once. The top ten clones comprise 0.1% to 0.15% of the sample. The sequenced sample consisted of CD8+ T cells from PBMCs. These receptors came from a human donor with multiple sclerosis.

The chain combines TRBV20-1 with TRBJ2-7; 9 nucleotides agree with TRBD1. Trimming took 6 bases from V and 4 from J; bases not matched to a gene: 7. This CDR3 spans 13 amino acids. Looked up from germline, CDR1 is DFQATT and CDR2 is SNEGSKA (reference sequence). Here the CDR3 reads CSAGTGPRYEQYF. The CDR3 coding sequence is TGCAGTGCAGGGACAGGGCCACGGTACGAGCAGTACTTC.

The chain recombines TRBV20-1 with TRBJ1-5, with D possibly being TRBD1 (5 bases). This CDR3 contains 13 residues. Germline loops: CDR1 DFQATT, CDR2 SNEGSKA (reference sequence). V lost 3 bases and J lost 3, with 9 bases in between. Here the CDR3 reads CSASQGPNQPQHF. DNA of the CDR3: TGCAGTGCTAGTCAGGGCCCCAATCAGCCCCAGCATTTT.

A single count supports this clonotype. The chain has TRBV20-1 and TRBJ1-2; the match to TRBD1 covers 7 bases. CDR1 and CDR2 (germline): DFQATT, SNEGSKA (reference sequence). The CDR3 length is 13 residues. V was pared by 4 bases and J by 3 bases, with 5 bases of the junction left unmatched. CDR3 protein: CSAITGTDYGYTF. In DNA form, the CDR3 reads TGCAGTGCTATTACCGGGACAGACTATGGCTACACCTTC.

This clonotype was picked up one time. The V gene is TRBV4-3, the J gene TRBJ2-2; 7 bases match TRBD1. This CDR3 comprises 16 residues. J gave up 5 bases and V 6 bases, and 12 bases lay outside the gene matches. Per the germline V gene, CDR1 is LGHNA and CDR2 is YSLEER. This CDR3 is CASSPHRGVRTGELFF. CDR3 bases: TGCGCCAGCAGTCCACACAGGGGAGTAAGGACCGGGGAGCTGTTTTTT.

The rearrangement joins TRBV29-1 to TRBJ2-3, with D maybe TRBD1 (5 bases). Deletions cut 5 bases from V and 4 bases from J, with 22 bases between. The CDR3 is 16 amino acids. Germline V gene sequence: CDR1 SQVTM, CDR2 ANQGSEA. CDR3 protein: CSVWGVAPKSSDTQYF. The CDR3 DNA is TGCAGCGTTTGGGGCGTCGCCCCCAAGTCGTCAGATACGCAGTATTTT.

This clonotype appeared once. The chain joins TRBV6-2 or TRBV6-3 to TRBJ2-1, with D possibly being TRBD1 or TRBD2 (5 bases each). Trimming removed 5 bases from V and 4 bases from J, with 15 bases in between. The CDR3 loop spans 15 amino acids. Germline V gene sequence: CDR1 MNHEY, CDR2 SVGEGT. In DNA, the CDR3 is TGTGCCAGCAGTCTAAACCGGGACCCTTACAATGAGCAGTTCTTC. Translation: CASSLNRDPYNEQFF.

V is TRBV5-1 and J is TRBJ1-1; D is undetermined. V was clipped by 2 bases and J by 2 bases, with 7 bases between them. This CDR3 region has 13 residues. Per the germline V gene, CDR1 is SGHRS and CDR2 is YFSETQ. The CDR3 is CASSFPDNTEAFF. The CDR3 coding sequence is TGCGCCAGCAGCTTTCCGGACAACACTGAAGCTTTCTTT.

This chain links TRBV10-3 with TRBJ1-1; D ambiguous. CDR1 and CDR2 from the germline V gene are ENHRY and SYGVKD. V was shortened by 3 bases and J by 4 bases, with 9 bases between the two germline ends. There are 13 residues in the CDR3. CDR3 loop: CAISDGEGTEAFF. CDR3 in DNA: TGTGCCATCAGTGATGGGGAGGGCACTGAAGCTTTCTTT.

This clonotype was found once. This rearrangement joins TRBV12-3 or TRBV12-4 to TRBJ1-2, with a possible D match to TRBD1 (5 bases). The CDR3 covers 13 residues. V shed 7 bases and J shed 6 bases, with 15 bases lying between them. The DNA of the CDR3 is TGTGCCAGCACCGAGGGACCGACCCATGGCTACACCTTC. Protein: CASTEGPTHGYTF.

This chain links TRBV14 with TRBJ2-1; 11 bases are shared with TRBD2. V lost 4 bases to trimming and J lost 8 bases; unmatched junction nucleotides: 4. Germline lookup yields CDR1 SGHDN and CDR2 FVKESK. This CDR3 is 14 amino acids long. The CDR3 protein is CASSLGLAAHEQFF. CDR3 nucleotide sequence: TGTGCCAGCAGCCTGGGACTAGCGGCCCATGAGCAGTTCTTC.

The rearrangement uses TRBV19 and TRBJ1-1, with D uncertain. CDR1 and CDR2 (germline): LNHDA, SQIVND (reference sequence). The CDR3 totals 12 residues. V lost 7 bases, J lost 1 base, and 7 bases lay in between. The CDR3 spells CASKAGNTEAFF. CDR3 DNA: TGTGCCAGTAAGGCGGGGAACACTGAAGCTTTCTTT.

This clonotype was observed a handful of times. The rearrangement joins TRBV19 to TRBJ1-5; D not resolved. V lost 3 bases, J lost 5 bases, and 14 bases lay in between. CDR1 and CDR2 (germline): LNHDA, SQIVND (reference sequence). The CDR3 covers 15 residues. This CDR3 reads CASSITGNLHQPQHF. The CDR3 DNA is TGTGCCAGTAGTATCACCGGGAACCTGCATCAGCCCCAGCATTTT. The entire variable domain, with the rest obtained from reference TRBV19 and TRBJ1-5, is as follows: DGGITQSPKYLFRKEGQNVTLSCEQNLNHDAMYWYRQDPGQGLRLIYYSQIVNDFQKGDIAEGYSVSREKKESFPLTVTSAQKNPTAFYLCASSITGNLHQPQHFGDGTRLSIL.

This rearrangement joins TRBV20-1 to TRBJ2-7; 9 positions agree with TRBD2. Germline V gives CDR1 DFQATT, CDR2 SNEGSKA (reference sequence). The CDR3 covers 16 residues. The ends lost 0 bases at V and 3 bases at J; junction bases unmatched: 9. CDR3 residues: CSARDLGSGGFYEQYF. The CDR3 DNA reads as TGCAGTGCTAGAGATCTAGGTAGCGGGGGATTCTACGAGCAGTACTTC.

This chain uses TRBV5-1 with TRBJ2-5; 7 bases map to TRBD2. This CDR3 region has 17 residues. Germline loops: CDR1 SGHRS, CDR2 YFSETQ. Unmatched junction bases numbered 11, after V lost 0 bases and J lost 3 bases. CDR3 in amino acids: CASSLGGPYRGEETQYF. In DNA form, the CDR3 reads TGCGCCAGCAGCTTGGGGGGCCCGTACCGGGGGGAAGAGACCCAGTACTTC.

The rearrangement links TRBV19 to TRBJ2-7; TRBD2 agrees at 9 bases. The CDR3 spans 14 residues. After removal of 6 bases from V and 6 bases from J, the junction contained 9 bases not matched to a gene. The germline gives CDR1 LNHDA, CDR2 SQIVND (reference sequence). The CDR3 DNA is TGTGCCAGTAGCGTACTAAAAGCGGGAGGCGAGCAGTACTTC. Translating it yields CASSVLKAGGEQYF. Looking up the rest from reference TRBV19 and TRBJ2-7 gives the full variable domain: DGGITQSPKYLFRKEGQNVTLSCEQNLNHDAMYWYRQDPGQGLRLIYYSQIVNDFQKGDIAEGYSVSREKKESFPLTVTSAQKNPTAFYLCASSVLKAGGEQYFGPGTRLTVT.

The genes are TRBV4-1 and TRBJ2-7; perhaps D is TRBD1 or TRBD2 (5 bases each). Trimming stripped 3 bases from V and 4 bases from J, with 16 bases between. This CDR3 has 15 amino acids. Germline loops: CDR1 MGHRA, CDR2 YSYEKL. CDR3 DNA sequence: TGCGCCAGCAGCCAGCCGCCGGGACCATCATACGAGCAGTACTTC. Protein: CASSQPPGPSYEQYF.

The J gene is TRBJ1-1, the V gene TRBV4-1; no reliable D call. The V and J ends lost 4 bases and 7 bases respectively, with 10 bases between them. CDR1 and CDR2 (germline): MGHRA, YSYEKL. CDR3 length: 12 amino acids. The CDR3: CASSLYGGEAFF. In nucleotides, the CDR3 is TGCGCCAGCAGCCTTTACGGAGGTGAAGCTTTCTTT.

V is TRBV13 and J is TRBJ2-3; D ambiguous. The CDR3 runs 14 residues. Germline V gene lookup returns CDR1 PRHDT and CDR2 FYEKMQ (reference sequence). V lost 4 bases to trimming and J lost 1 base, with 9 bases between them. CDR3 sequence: CASSSPSGTDTQYF. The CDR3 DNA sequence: TGTGCCAGCAGCTCCCCCTCAGGCACAGATACGCAGTATTTT.

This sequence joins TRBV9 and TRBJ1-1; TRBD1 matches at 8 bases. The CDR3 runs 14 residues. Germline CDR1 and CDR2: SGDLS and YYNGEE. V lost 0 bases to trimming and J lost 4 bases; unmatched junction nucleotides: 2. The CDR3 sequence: CASSVETGATEAFF. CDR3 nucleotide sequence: TGTGCCAGCAGCGTAGAGACAGGGGCCACTGAAGCTTTCTTT.

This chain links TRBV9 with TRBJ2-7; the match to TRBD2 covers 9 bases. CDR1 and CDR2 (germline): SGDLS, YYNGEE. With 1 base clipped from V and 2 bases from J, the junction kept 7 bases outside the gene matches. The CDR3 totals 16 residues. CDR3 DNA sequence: TGTGCCAGCAGCGTAAGTTCTGGGACTAGCCCCTACGAGCAGTACTTC. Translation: CASSVSSGTSPYEQYF.

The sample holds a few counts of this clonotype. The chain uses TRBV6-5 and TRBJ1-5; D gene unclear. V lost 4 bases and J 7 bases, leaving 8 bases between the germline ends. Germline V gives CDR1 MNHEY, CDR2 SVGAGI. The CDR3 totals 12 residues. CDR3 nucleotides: TGTGCCAGCAGTTCCCTGGGGCAGCCCCAGCATTTT. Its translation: CASSSLGQPQHF.

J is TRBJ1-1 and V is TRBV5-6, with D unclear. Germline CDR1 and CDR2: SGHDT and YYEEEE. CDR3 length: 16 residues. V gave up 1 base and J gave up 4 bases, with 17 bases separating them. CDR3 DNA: TGTGCCAGCAGCTTGAGGGAGATGAGAGGTAGCACTGAAGCTTTCTTT. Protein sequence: CASSLREMRGSTEAFF.

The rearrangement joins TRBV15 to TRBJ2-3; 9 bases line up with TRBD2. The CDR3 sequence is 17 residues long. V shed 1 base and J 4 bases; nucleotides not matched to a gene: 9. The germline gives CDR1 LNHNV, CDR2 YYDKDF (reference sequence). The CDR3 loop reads CATSRVISGSPADTQYF. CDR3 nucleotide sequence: TGTGCCACCAGCAGAGTGATTAGCGGGAGCCCCGCAGATACGCAGTATTTT. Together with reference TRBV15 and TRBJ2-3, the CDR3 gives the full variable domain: DAMVIQNPRYQVTQFGKPVTLSCSQTLNHNVMYWYQQKSSQAPKLLFHYYDKDFNNEADTPDNFQSRRPNTSFCFLDIRSPGLGDTAMYLCATSRVISGSPADTQYFGPGTRLTVL.

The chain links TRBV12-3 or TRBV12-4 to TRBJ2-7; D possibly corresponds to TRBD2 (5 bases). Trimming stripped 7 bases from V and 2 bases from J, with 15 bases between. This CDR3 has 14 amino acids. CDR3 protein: CASTSEGVTYEQYF. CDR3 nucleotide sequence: TGTGCCAGCACCTCCGAGGGTGTAACCTACGAGCAGTACTTC.

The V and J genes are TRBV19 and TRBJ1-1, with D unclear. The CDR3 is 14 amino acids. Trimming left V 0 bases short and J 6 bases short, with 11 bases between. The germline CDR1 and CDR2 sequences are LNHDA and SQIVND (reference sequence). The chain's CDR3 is CASSIDGRLAEAFF. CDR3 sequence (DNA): TGTGCCAGTAGTATAGACGGCAGGTTGGCTGAAGCTTTCTTT. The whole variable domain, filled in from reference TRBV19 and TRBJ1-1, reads DGGITQSPKYLFRKEGQNVTLSCEQNLNHDAMYWYRQDPGQGLRLIYYSQIVNDFQKGDIAEGYSVSREKKESFPLTVTSAQKNPTAFYLCASSIDGRLAEAFFGQGTRLTVV.

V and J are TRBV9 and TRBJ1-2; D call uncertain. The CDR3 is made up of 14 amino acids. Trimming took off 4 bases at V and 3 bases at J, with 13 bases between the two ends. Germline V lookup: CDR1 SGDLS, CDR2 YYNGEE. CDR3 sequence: CASSSRLSDYGYTF. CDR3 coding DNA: TGTGCCAGCAGCTCCAGGTTGTCCGACTATGGCTACACCTTC.